The sequence of this T cell receptor (beta chain) was determined in a study of blood T cell repertoires in COVID-19. Study-wide context: The United States, Italy and Spain provided the acute and convalescent COVID-19 samples.

V lost 0 bases to trimming and J lost 3 bases; unmatched junction nucleotides: 6. CDR1 and CDR2 from the germline V gene are MGHRA and YSYEKL. The CDR3 sequence is 16 residues long. In the study's own analysis: Cell counts per sample came from amplifying reference gene primers. This table comes from immunoSEQ multiplex PCR, and its TCRdb copy is limited to in-frame clones, with some not included. That table is the source of V, J and clone size, and D and trimming were worked out from the DNA. The repertoire includes about 350,000 clones, roughly 86% of them detected once, and 0.95% to 1.1% sits in the top ten. This clone was found a few times. People in the exposed group encountered a COVID-19 case within 2 weeks before entering the study.

Sequencing was performed on PBMCs or T cells enriched from blood (not recorded which). This TCR came from a woman aged 30 to 39 who had been exposed to COVID-19. This chain uses TRBV4-1 with TRBJ2-7; 9 bases agree with TRBD1. The CDR3 DNA sequence: TGCGCCAGCAGCCAAGATTCCGGGACAGGGCGCTACGAGCAGTACTTC. This translates into CASSQDSGTGRYEQYF.